This T cell receptor (beta chain) derives from a study of long-term antiretroviral therapy in people with HIV. Study background: The 2015 immediate-ART recommendation came about a decade after the earliest samples.

General study points: ART adherence, viral resistance and therapy changes were undocumented.

A word on this clone: Its cognate antigen is unknown.

The assay used was immunoSEQ (version v3.0), run at survey level. The data were produced by immunoSEQ multiplex PCR, yet TCRdb's version contains in-frame clones alone and is incomplete. The profile shows 25,000 to 30,000 clones, roughly 82% of them singletons. The CDR3 sequence is 15 residues long. The germline V gene has CDR1 ENHRY and CDR2 SYGVKD. The V end was cut by 3 bases, the J end by 0 bases, with 9 bases between. At least one PBMC sample before ART and at least two after were required. Amounts of 1-10 million cryopreserved PBMC were held in the samples before DNA extraction. This specimen was unsorted PBMCs, taken 0.8 years before starting antiretroviral therapy. This sequence originates from a man younger than 30 with HIV. The J gene is TRBJ2-4, the V gene TRBV10-3, with unresolved D. The CDR3 region has the DNA TGTGCCATCAGTGACCCCTCCCTAGCCAAAAACATTCAGTACTTC. Translation: CAISDPSLAKNIQYF.